One and the same sample provided the 6 T cell receptor beta chains below, sequenced in a study of chemoradiotherapy in HPV16-positive cancers. The data were produced by immunoSEQ multiplex PCR, yet TCRdb's version contains in-frame clones alone and is incomplete. The repertoire holds over 35,000 clones, with more than 75% as singletons. Sequences were derived from blood, sampled from a patient who underwent chemoradiotherapy. The receptors come from a human donor with HPV-associated anogenital cancer.

This chain uses TRBV7-9 with TRBJ1-2; D might be TRBD1 (5 bases). Germline values: CDR1 SEHNR, CDR2 FQNEAQ (reference sequence). This CDR3 has 13 residues. Trimming left V 1 base short and J 8 bases short, with 11 bases between. The CDR3 sequence: CASSLVGGFGYTF. In DNA, the CDR3 is TGTGCCAGCAGCTTAGTTGGGGGGTTCGGCTACACCTTC.

The DNA for the CDR3 is TGTGCCAGCAGCCTTGACTGGAGGGGCGACTATGGCTACACCTTC. This gives the protein CASSLDWRGDYGYTF. The J gene is TRBJ1-2, the V gene TRBV6-1, with D tentatively TRBD1 (5 bases). The germline V and J ends were trimmed by 6 bases and 3 bases, with 17 bases remaining between them. The V gene's germline CDR1 is MNHNS and CDR2 SASEGT. The length of the CDR3 is 15 residues.

The CDR3 region is CASSEFVAQPQHF. In DNA, the CDR3 is TGCGCCAGCAGTGAGTTTGTGGCGCAGCCCCAGCATTTT. The chain has TRBV10-1 and TRBJ1-5, with D unresolved. V was trimmed by 1 base and J by 7 bases, leaving 8 bases between them. Germline CDR1 reads WNHNN; CDR2 reads SYGVQD (reference sequence). The CDR3 extends over 13 amino acids.

The CDR3 nucleotides read TGTGCCAGCAGTGAATTAGGGACCCAGGGAGATACGCAGTATTTT. It is translated as CASSELGTQGDTQYF. This chain joins TRBV25-1 and TRBJ2-3, with D perhaps given as TRBD1 or TRBD2 (5 bases each). The V gene's germline CDR1 is MGHDK and CDR2 SYGVNS. The CDR3 contains 15 residues. V was shortened by 1 base and J by 5 bases, with 13 bases between the two germline ends.

This chain's CDR3 is CAWSVMGSGYNTGELFF. The CDR3 coding sequence is TGTGCCTGGAGTGTAATGGGGTCAGGCTACAACACCGGGGAGCTGTTTTTT. This rearrangement joins TRBV30 to TRBJ2-2; D is unresolved. The V gene's germline CDR1 is GTSNPN and CDR2 SVGIG (reference sequence). CDR3 size: 17 residues. With 0 bases removed from V and 2 bases from J, the gap between germline ends came to 16 bases. Filled out from reference TRBV30 and TRBJ2-2, the complete variable domain reads SQTIHQWPATLVQPVGSPLSLECTVEGTSNPNLYWYRQAAGRGLQLLFYSVGIGQISSEVPQNLSASRPQDRQFILSSKKLLLSDSGFYLCAWSVMGSGYNTGELFFGEGSRLTVL.

V and J are TRBV18 and TRBJ2-5; D call uncertain. V lost 2 bases and J lost 2, with 6 bases in between. There are 13 residues in the CDR3. Germline lookup yields CDR1 KGHSH and CDR2 LQKENI. CDR3 bases: TGTGCCAGCTCACCAAGGGAACAAGAGACCCAGTACTTC. It encodes CASSPREQETQYF.